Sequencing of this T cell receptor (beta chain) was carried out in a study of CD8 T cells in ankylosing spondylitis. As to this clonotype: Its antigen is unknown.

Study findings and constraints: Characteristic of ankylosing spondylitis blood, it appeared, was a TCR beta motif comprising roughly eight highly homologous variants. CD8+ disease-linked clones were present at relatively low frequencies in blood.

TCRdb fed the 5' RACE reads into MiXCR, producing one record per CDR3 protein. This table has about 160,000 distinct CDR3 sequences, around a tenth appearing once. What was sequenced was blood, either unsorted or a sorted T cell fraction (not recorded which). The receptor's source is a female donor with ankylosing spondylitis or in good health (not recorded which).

CDR3 amino acids: CASSSGQYGEQFF. CDR3 DNA sequence: TGTGCCAGCAGCTCGGGACAGTACGGTGAGCAGTTCTTC. The rearrangement joins TRBV7-9 to TRBJ2-1; 7 bases are shared with TRBD1. This CDR3 spans 13 amino acids. V lost 4 bases to trimming and J lost 9 bases; unmatched junction nucleotides: 6. Per germline, CDR1 SEHNR and CDR2 FQNEAQ (reference sequence).